Listed below are T cell receptor beta chains from one sample, sequenced in a study of post-analysis software for immune sequencing data. TCRdb processed the PCR reads anew with MiXCR; each CDR3 protein has one entry. Here the sample spans approximately 630,000 distinct CDR3 sequences, 59% being singletons. Sequenced sample: blood. These receptors all stem from a girl between 2 and 10 years old with multiple sclerosis. Both conserved end residues are part of each CDR3. The order of the fields is CDR3 DNA, CDR3 protein, D gene, clone size, J gene, V gene. D genes are given only for firm matches. Size is stated for part of the rows, as once, few or many counts, or as a class when the clone is expanded.

DNA: TGTGCCAGCAGTTCCTATAGACAGGAAGCTAACTATGGCTACACCTTC
CDR3: CASSSYRQEANYGYTF
D: -
size: -
J: TRBJ1-2
V: TRBV6-2/TRBV6-3

DNA: TGTGCCAGCAGCTTAGTCAGTAAGAGCAATCAGCCCCAGCATTTT
CDR3: CASSLVSKSNQPQHF
D: -
size: -
J: TRBJ1-5
V: TRBV7-2

DNA: TGCAGCGTCGCCGACAGGGTCTCCTACGAGCAGTACTTC
CDR3: CSVADRVSYEQYF
D: TRBD1
size: -
J: TRBJ2-7
V: TRBV29-1

DNA: TGTGCCATCAGGCAGGGGGAAGAGACCCAGTACTTC
CDR3: CAIRQGEETQYF
D: TRBD1
size: few
J: TRBJ2-5
V: TRBV10-3

DNA: TGTGCCAGCAGCCTGGGGACTAGCGTCGGGGGAGAGACCCAGTACTTC
CDR3: CASSLGTSVGGETQYF
D: TRBD2
size: -
J: TRBJ2-5
V: TRBV7-2

DNA: TGCGCCAGCAGCTTGGGTGGGGGGCCGACCTACGAGCAGTACTTC
CDR3: CASSLGGGPTYEQYF
D: -
size: -
J: TRBJ2-7
V: TRBV5-1

DNA: TGTGCCAGCAGCTGGGGCACGGGACATCTACAAGAGACCCAGTACTTC
CDR3: CASSWGTGHLQETQYF
D: -
size: -
J: TRBJ2-5
V: TRBV5-5

DNA: TGCAGCGTTGATAGCGGGAGAGTAAACAATGAGCAGTTCTTC
CDR3: CSVDSGRVNNEQFF
D: TRBD2
size: few
J: TRBJ2-1
V: TRBV29-1

DNA: TGCGTCAGCAGCTTGGATGCTAGCGGGGGTCCCCCTTTGGATGAGCAGTTCTTC
CDR3: CVSSLDASGGPPLDEQFF
D: TRBD2
size: -
J: TRBJ2-1
V: TRBV5-1

DNA: TGTGCCAGCAGCTTGAGTTTGGGGAATAATGGCTACACCTTC
CDR3: CASSLSLGNNGYTF
D: -
size: -
J: TRBJ1-2
V: TRBV5-5

DNA: TGCAGTGCTTCCTACCGTGTTAGCGGGGGGTATACGCAGTATTTT
CDR3: CSASYRVSGGYTQYF
D: TRBD2
size: -
J: TRBJ2-3
V: TRBV20-1

DNA: TGTGCCAGCAGCCCCGGGAGGCAGAGTAATTCACCCCTCCACTTT
CDR3: CASSPGRQSNSPLHF
D: -
size: few
J: TRBJ1-6
V: TRBV7-2

DNA: TGTGCCAGCGCGGGACTCGGGGGCTACACCTTC
CDR3: CASAGLGGYTF
D: -
size: -
J: TRBJ1-2
V: TRBV6-4

DNA: TGTGCCAGCAGCTTCCAGTCCTATGGCTACACCTTC
CDR3: CASSFQSYGYTF
D: -
size: few
J: TRBJ1-2
V: TRBV5-6

DNA: TGCGCCAGCAGCGTTTCCACAGGGCACGAGCAGTACTTC
CDR3: CASSVSTGHEQYF
D: -
size: -
J: TRBJ2-7
V: TRBV5-1

DNA: TGTGCCAGCAGTCCTTATAAGGGAGGGGGGCAGCCCCAGCATTTT
CDR3: CASSPYKGGGQPQHF
D: -
size: -
J: TRBJ1-5
V: TRBV28

DNA: TGCAGTGCTAGAGATCCCACTAGTCCCTCAGATACGCAGTATTTT
CDR3: CSARDPTSPSDTQYF
D: -
size: -
J: TRBJ2-3
V: TRBV20-1

DNA: TGTGCCAGCAGTTACTTGAGCGGGGGCGTCACAGATACGCAGTATTTT
CDR3: CASSYLSGGVTDTQYF
D: TRBD2
size: few
J: TRBJ2-3
V: TRBV6-5

DNA: TGCGCCAGCAGCCTGACTCCAGCCGCGGGGTCTCCCGAGCAGTACTTC
CDR3: CASSLTPAAGSPEQYF
D: -
size: few
J: TRBJ2-7
V: TRBV5-1

DNA: TGTGCCTGGAGTGTACCGGAACGCTCCTACAATGAGCAGTTCTTC
CDR3: CAWSVPERSYNEQFF
D: -
size: few
J: TRBJ2-1
V: TRBV30

DNA: TGCAGCGCACAAACAGGGGTATATGGGGATACGCAGTATTTT
CDR3: CSAQTGVYGDTQYF
D: TRBD1
size: few
J: TRBJ2-3
V: TRBV29-1

DNA: TGCAGCGTTCACCGGGACGCCCTTTCTTGGGATACGCAGTATTTT
CDR3: CSVHRDALSWDTQYF
D: -
size: -
J: TRBJ2-3
V: TRBV29-1

DNA: TGTGCCAGCAGTCCCCAGGCAGGGGCAGGTGAGCAGTTCTTC
CDR3: CASSPQAGAGEQFF
D: -
size: -
J: TRBJ2-1
V: TRBV27

DNA: TGCAGGGGACTAGCGGGAGGAGGCAATGAGCAGTTCTTC
CDR3: CRGLAGGGNEQFF
D: TRBD2
size: few
J: TRBJ2-1
V: TRBV20-1

DNA: TGTGCCAGCAGTTACGGATTCTCCTACGAGCAGTACTTC
CDR3: CASSYGFSYEQYF
D: -
size: few
J: TRBJ2-7
V: TRBV6-5

DNA: TGCAGTGCTAGAGCACTACATGGGGGTTACGAGCAGTACTTC
CDR3: CSARALHGGYEQYF
D: -
size: -
J: TRBJ2-7
V: TRBV20-1

DNA: TGTGCCAGCAGCGACCCCTCGGGACAGCGGTATGGCTACACCTTC
CDR3: CASSDPSGQRYGYTF
D: TRBD1
size: -
J: TRBJ1-2
V: TRBV11-2

DNA: TGCAGCGCGCGGGACCCCGACTCCTACGAGCAGTACTTC
CDR3: CSARDPDSYEQYF
D: -
size: -
J: TRBJ2-7
V: TRBV29-1

DNA: TGTGCCAGCAGGGGGACAGGGAGGGACATTCAGTACTTC
CDR3: CASRGTGRDIQYF
D: TRBD1
size: -
J: TRBJ2-4
V: TRBV12-3/TRBV12-4

DNA: TGCGCCAGCAGCTTCGCAGGGGAACATAGCGTTGAGCAGTTCTTC
CDR3: CASSFAGEHSVEQFF
D: -
size: -
J: TRBJ2-1
V: TRBV5-1

DNA: TGTGCCAGCTCAACGGCCGGGGCGGGTTCCTACAATGAGCAGTTCTTC
CDR3: CASSTAGAGSYNEQFF
D: -
size: -
J: TRBJ2-1
V: TRBV28

DNA: TGTGCCAGCAGCTTAGATGAACTTTACGAGCAGTACTTC
CDR3: CASSLDELYEQYF
D: -
size: -
J: TRBJ2-7
V: TRBV7-8

DNA: TGTGCCAGCAGTGAATGGGACAGGGGGGGCAGGCAGTACTTC
CDR3: CASSEWDRGGRQYF
D: TRBD1
size: few
J: TRBJ2-4
V: TRBV2

DNA: TGTGCCAGCAGCTTAGAATGGACTAGCCCTAGAAGCGAGCAGTACTTC
CDR3: CASSLEWTSPRSEQYF
D: TRBD2
size: -
J: TRBJ2-7
V: TRBV11-2

DNA: TGCGCCAGCAGCATTGGGGGACTAGCGGGAGTTGAGCAGTTCTTC
CDR3: CASSIGGLAGVEQFF
D: TRBD2
size: -
J: TRBJ2-1
V: TRBV5-1

DNA: TGCAGTGTCCAGGGTTCAGGTGGCTACACCTTC
CDR3: CSVQGSGGYTF
D: -
size: -
J: TRBJ1-2
V: TRBV20-1

DNA: TGTGCCAGCAGTCAAGTCTTCGGGCAGGGGGCGAATGAGCAGTTCTTC
CDR3: CASSQVFGQGANEQFF
D: TRBD1
size: -
J: TRBJ2-1
V: TRBV12-3/TRBV12-4

DNA: TGTGCCAGCAGCTTAGTCGCCGGCGCCAGCTCCTACAATGAACAGTTCTTC
CDR3: CASSLVAGASSYNEQFF
D: -
size: -
J: TRBJ2-1
V: TRBV7-9

DNA: TGCAGTGCCGATGGAGAACCGGAGTCCCCAGATACGCAGTATTTT
CDR3: CSADGEPESPDTQYF
D: -
size: -
J: TRBJ2-3
V: TRBV20-1

DNA: TGTGCCAGCAGTGAAACGGTACTCGGGACAGATACGCAGTATTTT
CDR3: CASSETVLGTDTQYF
D: -
size: -
J: TRBJ2-3
V: TRBV2

DNA: TGCAGTGCTGGGAACGCCGGGACCAAGAACACCGGGGAGCTGTTTTTT
CDR3: CSAGNAGTKNTGELFF
D: -
size: -
J: TRBJ2-2
V: TRBV20-1

DNA: TGTGCCAGCAGCCAAGATAGGCGCTCCTACGAGCAGTACTTC
CDR3: CASSQDRRSYEQYF
D: -
size: -
J: TRBJ2-7
V: TRBV4-2

DNA: TGTGCCAGCAGCCAAGATCGGGAGGGGCCGAACACTGAAGCTTTCTTT
CDR3: CASSQDREGPNTEAFF
D: -
size: -
J: TRBJ1-1
V: TRBV4-2

DNA: TGTGCCAGCAGCTCCATCGTACGGACTAGCGGGATAGAGACCCAGTACTTC
CDR3: CASSSIVRTSGIETQYF
D: TRBD2
size: -
J: TRBJ2-5
V: TRBV7-9

DNA: TGTGCCATCAGGGGGGTAGGGACCAACAATGAGCAGTTCTTC
CDR3: CAIRGVGTNNEQFF
D: -
size: -
J: TRBJ2-1
V: TRBV10-3

DNA: TGCAGTGCTAGCCCAGGCGACGGTACGGGTGAGCAGTTCTTC
CDR3: CSASPGDGTGEQFF
D: -
size: -
J: TRBJ2-1
V: TRBV20-1

DNA: TGTGCCAGCAGTGAAGCTAGGACCAAGAGGTGCGAGCAGTACTTC
CDR3: CASSEARTKRCEQYF
D: -
size: -
J: TRBJ2-7
V: TRBV2

DNA: TGCGCCAGCAGCTCAGGGGACCCTAGCACAGATACGCAGTATTTT
CDR3: CASSSGDPSTDTQYF
D: -
size: -
J: TRBJ2-3
V: TRBV5-1

DNA: TGTGCCAGCAGCGGTAGCGGGCACCCTAGGTACGAGCAGTACTTC
CDR3: CASSGSGHPRYEQYF
D: TRBD2
size: -
J: TRBJ2-7
V: TRBV7-2

DNA: TGTGCCAGCAGCTTCGGAGTGGAGGGGGCCTACGAGCAGTACTTC
CDR3: CASSFGVEGAYEQYF
D: -
size: once
J: TRBJ2-7
V: TRBV7-9

DNA: TGCGCCAGCAGCACCGGGACAGGGCGATTCTACAATGAGCAGTTCTTC
CDR3: CASSTGTGRFYNEQFF
D: TRBD1
size: few
J: TRBJ2-1
V: TRBV5-1

DNA: TGCAGTGCTACCTCTTCCGGACAGGGGTATCAGCCCCAGCATTTT
CDR3: CSATSSGQGYQPQHF
D: TRBD1
size: -
J: TRBJ1-5
V: TRBV20-1

DNA: TGTGCCAGCAGACCCGGGGCAGGGGGGACCACTGAAGCTTTCTTT
CDR3: CASRPGAGGTTEAFF
D: TRBD1
size: -
J: TRBJ1-1
V: TRBV12-3/TRBV12-4